These T cell receptor beta chains were read from a single sample in a study of T cell responses to AZD1222 COVID-19 vaccine. The protocol was immunoSEQ multiplex PCR, while the TCRdb copy is restricted to in-frame clones and leaves out a portion. The sample has over 150,000 clones; about nine tenths are singletons. The sample here was peripheral blood, taken on day 0 of AZD1222 vaccination. These receptor sequences come from an adult in good health. Each CDR3 is given with its conserved first and last residue.

j_gene | v_gene | CDR3aa
TRBJ1-5 | TRBV15 | CATSRDHRAQPQHF
TRBJ2-3 | TRBV12-5 | CASGLIPNQDTQYF
TRBJ2-7 | TRBV2 | CASRDTHQLTPYEQYF
TRBJ1-6 | TRBV4-3 | CASSQAYNSPLHF
TRBJ2-1 | TRBV9 | CASRGGNSYNEQFF
TRBJ2-3 | TRBV24-1 | CATSDSGLAGGWGDTQYF
TRBJ2-1 | TRBV25-1 | CASGGAPGNEQFF
TRBJ2-6 | TRBV7-8 | CASSLGISSGANVLTF
TRBJ1-4 | TRBV18 | CASSLMDRSNEKLFF
TRBJ1-4 | TRBV6-5 | CASSVRADGEKLFF
TRBJ1-2 | TRBV6-4 | CASSDSLREPRYGYTF
TRBJ2-1 | TRBV11-2 | CASSLGPGVANEQFF
TRBJ1-1 | TRBV14 | CASSQAENTEAFF
TRBJ1-2 | TRBV5-1 | CASSLPGTAVNGYTF
TRBJ2-7 | TRBV6-6 | CASSDPGTDNEQYF
TRBJ1-2 | TRBV18 | CASSSDREGYGYTF
TRBJ1-5 | TRBV28 | CASSNTGNQPQHF
TRBJ2-6 | TRBV7-9 | CASSVTGPGANVLTF
TRBJ1-5 | TRBV20-1 | CSASQDRNQPQHF
TRBJ1-6 | TRBV11-1 | CASSFDNLYNSPLHF
TRBJ1-1 | TRBV3-1/TRBV3-2 | CASRSGGGAFF
TRBJ2-5 | TRBV4-1 | CASSQAPTPGRQETQYF
TRBJ2-2 | TRBV6-1 | CASSEGASGELFF
TRBJ2-1 | TRBV2 | CASSAVTSVNEQFF
TRBJ1-5 | TRBV19 | CASTNRGGGNQPQHF
TRBJ1-1 | TRBV7-2 | CASSSGQGWTEAFF
TRBJ2-3 | TRBV7-2 | CASRSIAGRADTQYF
TRBJ1-1 | TRBV27 | CASSFGQSEAFF
TRBJ1-3 | TRBV12-2 | CASRLTAPFSGNTIYF
TRBJ1-1 | TRBV18 | CASSPRGENTEAFF
TRBJ1-5 | TRBV30 | CAWSSFDSNQPQHF
TRBJ2-3 | TRBV10-1 | CASRRVGTDTQYF
TRBJ2-5 | TRBV12-3/TRBV12-4 | CASSLFGQETQYF